Each of the 18 T cell receptor beta chains below was sequenced from the same sample in a study of shared clonotypes between healthy human individuals. Libraries were prepared by immunoSEQ multiplex PCR; TCRdb keeps only in-frame clonotypes and omits some of them. The data show 2 million to 2.5 million clones, with roughly 92% seen just once and around 0.38% held by the top ten. The sequenced material came from naive CD4+ T cells from PBMCs. The subset is: CD45RA+ positively selected. These receptors were collected from a man aged 18 to 35 in good health. Some clones in this sample may be carry-over from other donors' samples.

The chain has TRBV7-3 and TRBJ2-3; D might be TRBD1 or TRBD2, each matching 5 bases. With 5 bases removed from V and 0 bases from J, the gap between germline ends came to 15 bases. This CDR3 contains 16 residues. CDR1 SGHTA and CDR2 FQGTGA come from the germline V gene. The CDR3 reads CASSRLGERSTDTQYF. The CDR3 nucleotides are TGTGCCAGCAGCCGCCTAGGGGAGCGAAGCACAGATACGCAGTATTTT. Full variable domain (remainder filled in from reference TRBV7-3 and TRBJ2-3): GAGVSQTPSNKVTEKGKYVELRCDPISGHTALYWYRQSLGQGPEFLIYFQGTGAADDSGLPNDRFFAVRPEGSVSTLKIQRTERGDSAVYLCASSRLGERSTDTQYFGPGTRLTVL.

V and J are TRBV6-6 and TRBJ2-2; 7 nucleotides align to TRBD2. The CDR3 is 13 residues long. Germline trimming cut 10 bases from V and 6 bases from J; bases unmatched to any gene: 8. Germline CDR1 MNHNY, CDR2 SVGAGI (reference sequence). CDR3 sequence (DNA): TGTGCCACGTGGGAGGGAAAGGCCGGGGAGCTGTTTTTT. This gives the protein CATWEGKAGELFF.

Of note for this clone: The same CDR3 also results from other DNA sequences found in this sample. The chain couples TRBV28 to TRBJ2-7, with D possibly matching TRBD2 (5 bases). CDR1 and CDR2 (germline): MDHEN, SYDVKM. V was cut by 4 bases and J by 0 bases, with 10 bases left in between. This CDR3 spans 14 amino acids. The CDR3 sequence is CASSSPGSSYEQYF. For the CDR3, the DNA is TGTGCCAGCAGTTCTCCGGGGAGCTCCTACGAGCAGTACTTC. Combining the CDR3 with reference TRBV28 and TRBJ2-7 gives the whole variable domain DVKVTQSSRYLVKRTGEKVFLECVQDMDHENMFWYRQDPGLGLRLIYFSYDVKMKEKGDIPEGYSVSREKKERFSLILESASTNQTSMYLCASSSPGSSYEQYFGPGTRLTVT.

As for this clone: The same CDR3 is also encoded by other DNA sequences in this sample. The chain uses TRBV9 and TRBJ2-3, with TRBD2 matching over 10 bases. The CDR3 extends over 16 amino acids. The V gene's germline CDR1 is SGDLS and CDR2 YYNGEE. J gave up 0 bases and V 2 bases, and 3 bases lay outside the gene matches. In DNA form, the CDR3 reads TGTGCCAGCAGCGTTGGACTAGCGGAGAGCACAGATACGCAGTATTTT. Translated, it gives CASSVGLAESTDTQYF.

This clone was detected once. The genes are TRBV5-1 and TRBJ2-7, with TRBD2 matching over 12 bases. V lost 0 bases, J lost 6 bases, and 16 bases stayed unmatched. CDR1 is SGHRS, CDR2 YFSETQ, per germline. This CDR3 region has 19 residues. Here the CDR3 reads CASSLAPTSGRGSQPEQYF. The CDR3 coding sequence is TGCGCCAGCAGCTTGGCCCCGACTAGCGGGAGAGGTAGCCAGCCCGAGCAGTACTTC.

The table lists this clone with a count of one. This chain joins TRBV11-2 and TRBJ2-1; TRBD1 might be the D (6 bases). The CDR3 totals 13 residues. Trimming removed 5 bases from V and 10 bases from J, with 15 bases in between. CDR1 SGHAT and CDR2 FQNNGV come from the germline V gene. The CDR3: CASSHQGPREQFF. The CDR3 DNA reads as TGTGCCAGCAGCCATCAGGGGCCTAGGGAGCAGTTCTTC.

The chain links TRBV6-5 to TRBJ2-3; maybe TRBD1 (5 bases). Germline CDR1 MNHEY, CDR2 SVGAGI. The V and J ends lost 0 bases and 2 bases respectively, with 9 bases between them. CDR3 length: 15 residues. The CDR3 sequence is CASSYSGASTDTQYF. In nucleotides, the CDR3 is TGTGCCAGCAGTTACTCAGGGGCTTCCACAGATACGCAGTATTTT.

For the CDR3, the DNA is TGTGCCAGCAGCTTCGAGGGGTCTGGCGAGACCCAGTACTTC. Its translation is CASSFEGSGETQYF. The chain couples TRBV5-5 to TRBJ2-5, with D perhaps being TRBD1 or TRBD2 (5 bases each). The CDR3 is 14 residues long. Per the germline V gene, CDR1 is SGHKS and CDR2 is YYEKEE (reference sequence). V lost 2 bases to trimming and J lost 5 bases, with 13 bases between them. The full variable domain, in which reference TRBV5-5 and TRBJ2-5 provide the parts outside the CDR3, is DAGVTQSPTHLIKTRGQQVTLRCSPISGHKSVSWYQQVLGQGPQFIFQYYEKEERGRGNFPDRFSARQFPNYSSELNVNALLLGDSALYLCASSFEGSGETQYFGPGTRLLVL.

The genes are TRBV28 and TRBJ2-1, with 9 bases aligning to TRBD2. V trimming: 7 bases; J trimming: 0 bases; junction bases outside the gene matches: 1. Germline assignment: CDR1 MDHEN and CDR2 SYDVKM. The CDR3 runs 14 residues. As DNA, the CDR3 is TGTGCCAGCAATAGCGGGAGCTCCTACAATGAGCAGTTCTTC. Amino acids: CASNSGSSYNEQFF.

The chain is built from TRBV6-1 and TRBJ2-5; 8 nucleotides agree with TRBD1. This CDR3 is 14 amino acids long. With 6 bases clipped from V and 1 base from J, the junction kept 4 bases outside the gene matches. From germline, CDR1 is MNHNS and CDR2 SASEGT. CDR3 bases: TGTGCCAGCAGGCTGGACAGGGCCCAAGAGACCCAGTACTTC. It encodes CASRLDRAQETQYF.

The J gene is TRBJ2-7, the V gene TRBV5-1; tentatively, D is TRBD1 (5 bases). V lost 4 bases and J lost 0, with 20 bases in between. CDR1 and CDR2 (germline): SGHRS, YFSETQ. The CDR3 contains 17 residues. The CDR3 DNA sequence: TGCGCCAGCAGCCCTTCCTCAGACAGTTACATCTCCTACGAGCAGTACTTC. Its translation: CASSPSSDSYISYEQYF.

The rearrangement links TRBV9 to TRBJ2-7, with TRBD2 matching 11 bases. This CDR3 comprises 15 residues. Germline V gene sequence: CDR1 SGDLS, CDR2 YYNGEE. Trimming took 0 bases from V and 3 from J; bases not matched to a gene: 2. Written as DNA, the CDR3 is TGTGCCAGCAGCGTAGACGGGACTAGCGGCTACGAGCAGTACTTC. Residues: CASSVDGTSGYEQYF.

The rearrangement links TRBV27 to TRBJ1-5, with a possible D match to TRBD1 (6 bases). Germline loops: CDR1 MNHEY, CDR2 SMNVEV (reference sequence). The CDR3 covers 14 residues. Trimming left V 8 bases short and J 3 bases short, with 14 bases between. In nucleotides, the CDR3 is TGTGCCAGCTCCCCCGGGGGCTCCAATCAGCCCCAGCATTTT. It is translated as CASSPGGSNQPQHF.

This clone was recorded once. J is TRBJ2-7 and V is TRBV7-3; 7 bases align to TRBD2. CDR3 length: 15 amino acids. Losses at the gene ends were 5 bases for V and 5 bases for J; bases not matched to a gene: 12. Looked up from germline, CDR1 is SGHTA and CDR2 is FQGTGA. The CDR3 region is CASSGRGLHSDEQYF. CDR3 nucleotide sequence: TGTGCCAGCAGCGGTCGGGGACTACACAGTGACGAGCAGTACTTC.

This clone was counted between two and nine times. This chain connects TRBV30 to TRBJ1-1; TRBD1 agrees at 7 bases. With V trimmed by 5 bases and J by 4 bases, 4 bases remained unmatched. The germline gives CDR1 GTSNPN, CDR2 SVGIG (reference sequence). This CDR3 comprises 12 residues. CDR3 nucleotides: TGTGCCTGGGACAGGGTGGGCACTGAAGCTTTCTTT. Encoded protein: CAWDRVGTEAFF.

The V call is TRBV28, the J call TRBJ2-1, with TRBD2 matching 8 bases. The CDR3 is 15 residues long. From germline, CDR1 is MDHEN and CDR2 SYDVKM. J lost 8 bases, V lost 5 bases, and 11 bases had no gene match. CDR3 region: CASSPGGSGMDEQFF. The CDR3 nucleotides read TGTGCCAGCAGTCCGGGAGGTAGCGGGATGGATGAGCAGTTCTTC.

The rearrangement uses TRBV9 and TRBJ2-3, with 7 positions matching TRBD1. Per the germline V gene, CDR1 is SGDLS and CDR2 is YYNGEE. The V segment lost 3 bases and the J segment 3 bases; nucleotides outside the gene matches: 10. The CDR3 totals 16 residues. CDR3 sequence reads: CASSGRYRGRTDTQYF. CDR3 DNA sequence: TGTGCCAGCAGCGGCCGCTACAGGGGAAGAACAGATACGCAGTATTTT.

This clone has only a few counts. The V call is TRBV19, the J call TRBJ1-2; a possible D gene is TRBD1 (5 bases). The V end lost 3 bases, the J end lost 0 bases, and 11 bases lay between the germline ends. The germline V gene has CDR1 LNHDA and CDR2 SQIVND (reference sequence). This CDR3 region has 15 residues. CDR3 sequence reads: CASSIPGPANYGYTF. CDR3 sequence (DNA): TGTGCCAGTAGTATCCCAGGGCCCGCTAACTATGGCTACACCTTC.